This is a list of T cell receptor beta chains from one sample in a study of T cells in Graves' hyperthyroidism and ophthalmopathy. TCRdb called the multiplex PCR reads again in MiXCR, with one record for every CDR3 protein. The sample gives about 400,000 distinct CDR3 sequences, 15% to 19% of which show up once; 13% to 15% is in the top ten. Source material: blood. Every receptor here comes from a woman between 18 and 30 years old with Graves' hyperthyroidism. CDR3s include the opening cysteine and the closing phenylalanine or tryptophan. D genes are given only for firm matches. Some rows mark clone size as missing; the rest say once, few, many or name a class of expanded clone.

>.|TRBV11-1|.|TRBJ2-3
CASSLRTTITDTQYF
TGTGCCAGCAGCCTTCGGACAACCATTACAGATACGCAGTATTTT
>TRBD2|TRBV6-1|many|TRBJ2-1
CASSDLSGGEGYNEQFF
TGTGCCAGCAGTGACCTCTCGGGGGGGGAAGGCTACAATGAGCAGTTCTTC
>.|TRBV19|.|TRBJ1-1
CASSMKDARAPEAFF
TGTGCCAGTAGTATGAAGGATGCCAGGGCCCCTGAAGCTTTCTTT
>.|TRBV20-1|medium-sized|TRBJ2-5
CSANGAIHSQETQYF
TGCAGTGCTAACGGGGCCATTCATTCCCAAGAGACCCAGTACTTC
>.|TRBV6-5|many|TRBJ2-6
CASSYSAGSGANVLTF
TGTGCCAGCAGTTACTCTGCAGGCTCTGGGGCCAACGTCCTGACTTTC
>TRBD2|TRBV6-1|few|TRBJ2-2
CASSPRGANTGELFF
TGTGCCAGCAGCCCTCGGGGGGCGAACACCGGGGAGCTGTTTTTT
>.|TRBV5-6|.|TRBJ2-7
CASSLRHRTYEQYF
TGTGCCAGCAGCCTGCGCCATCGCACCTACGAGCAGTACTTC
>TRBD2|TRBV7-2|many|TRBJ2-7
CASSYLAGGPYEQYF
TGTGCCAGCAGTTATCTAGCGGGGGGTCCCTACGAGCAGTACTTC
>.|TRBV10-2|many|TRBJ2-2
CASRPPPNTGELFF
TGCGCCAGCAGGCCACCTCCAAACACCGGGGAGCTGTTTTTT
>TRBD1|TRBV7-9|.|TRBJ1-1
CASRPNRGNTEAFF
TGTGCCAGCAGACCAAACAGGGGGAACACTGAAGCTTTCTTT
>.|TRBV11-3|.|TRBJ1-1
CASTPPRAGITEAFF
TGTGCCAGCACCCCGCCCAGGGCGGGGATCACTGAAGCTTTCTTT
>.|TRBV9|many|TRBJ1-2
CASSVGATHNYGYTF
TGTGCCAGCAGCGTAGGCGCAACCCACAACTATGGCTACACCTTC
>.|TRBV20-1|many|TRBJ2-1
CSASSRNDEQFF
TGCAGTGCTAGTTCCAGGAACGATGAGCAGTTCTTC
>.|TRBV7-2|few|TRBJ1-4
CASSAPVVGEKLFF
TGTGCCAGCAGCGCCCCGGTAGTTGGTGAAAAACTGTTTTTT
>.|TRBV20-1|.|TRBJ2-1
CSARDSQRVSSYNEQFF
TGCAGTGCTAGAGATAGCCAGCGGGTTAGCTCCTACAATGAGCAGTTCTTC
>TRBD2|TRBV20-1|.|TRBJ2-5
CSARTAGPQETQYF
TGCAGTGCTAGAACAGCGGGACCGCAAGAGACCCAGTACTTC
>TRBD2|TRBV27|many|TRBJ2-2
CASSLSKAGVRTGELFF
TGTGCCAGCAGTTTATCCAAAGCGGGAGTCCGCACCGGGGAGCTGTTTTTT
>TRBD1|TRBV12-3/TRBV12-4|many|TRBJ1-1
CASSYHRGSRGTEAFF
TGTGCCAGCAGCTATCACAGGGGGTCACGTGGCACTGAAGCTTTCTTT
>.|TRBV27|.|TRBJ1-2
CASSFWQAGFVGYTF
TGTGCCAGCAGTTTTTGGCAGGCCGGATTTGTAGGCTACACCTTC
>TRBD2|TRBV5-1|few|TRBJ2-7
CASSLTGTSGSYEQYF
TGCGCCAGCAGCTTGACCGGGACTAGCGGGTCCTACGAGCAGTACTTC
>TRBD1|TRBV20-1|many|TRBJ2-5
CSAGQGKETQYF
TGCAGTGCTGGACAGGGAAAAGAGACCCAGTACTTC
>TRBD1|TRBV5-6|many|TRBJ1-2
CASAKGAYDGYTF
TGTGCCTCAGCAAAGGGGGCGTATGATGGCTACACCTTC
>TRBD2|TRBV5-1|.|TRBJ2-2
CASKVRLAGVGAGELFF
TGCGCCAGCAAGGTGCGACTAGCGGGAGTCGGGGCCGGGGAGCTGTTTTTT
>.|TRBV2|many|TRBJ1-4
CASTENEKLFF
TGTGCCAGCACAGAAAATGAAAAACTGTTTTTT
>TRBD2|TRBV6-1|many|TRBJ2-7
CASSFRRGDYEQYF
TGTGCCAGCAGTTTCAGGCGGGGGGATTACGAGCAGTACTTC
>.|TRBV4-1|few|TRBJ2-7
CASSPLASLSSYEQYF
TGCGCCAGCAGCCCCCTTGCTAGCCTTAGCTCCTACGAGCAGTACTTC
>.|TRBV28|few|TRBJ2-1
CASSLFPPYSSYNEQFF
TGTGCCAGCAGTTTATTTCCACCCTATAGCTCCTACAATGAGCAGTTCTTC
>TRBD2|TRBV20-1|.|TRBJ2-5
CSARYQRGPLQYF
TGCAGTGCCCGGTACCAGCGGGGGCCCCTACAGTACTTC
>.|TRBV10-3|.|TRBJ1-6
CAIGRDQNSPLHF
TGTGCCATCGGTCGGGACCAAAATTCACCCCTCCACTTT